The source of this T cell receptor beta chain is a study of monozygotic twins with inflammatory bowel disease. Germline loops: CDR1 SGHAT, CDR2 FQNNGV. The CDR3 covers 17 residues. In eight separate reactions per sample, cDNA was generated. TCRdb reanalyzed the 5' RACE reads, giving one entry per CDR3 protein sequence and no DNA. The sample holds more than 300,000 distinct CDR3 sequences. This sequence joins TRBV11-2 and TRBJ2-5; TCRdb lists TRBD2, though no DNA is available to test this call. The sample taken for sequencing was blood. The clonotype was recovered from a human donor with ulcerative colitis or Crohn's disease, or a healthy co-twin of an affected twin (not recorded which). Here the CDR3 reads CASSLSLGGTLQETQYF.